These 7 T cell receptor beta chains came from one sample sequenced in a study of T cell responses to AZD1222 COVID-19 vaccine. The data were produced by immunoSEQ multiplex PCR, yet TCRdb's version contains in-frame clones alone and is incomplete. The repertoire has 140,000 to 150,000 clones, 75% to 95% of them found once; the top ten carry approximately 2.9%. The material sequenced was peripheral blood, taken on day 0 of MenACWY control vaccination. These receptors all stem from an adult in good health.

This chain connects TRBV2 to TRBJ2-1, with D possibly matching TRBD1 (5 bases). V shed 7 bases and J shed 0 bases, with 10 bases lying between them. CDR3 length: 14 amino acids. Germline V gives CDR1 SNHLY, CDR2 FYNNEI. CDR3 in DNA: TGTGCCAGCACATCCACAGGCTCCTACAATGAGCAGTTCTTC. It is translated as CASTSTGSYNEQFF. The complete variable domain, with remaining parts taken from reference TRBV2 and TRBJ2-1, reads EPEVTQTPSHQVTQMGQEVILRCVPISNHLYFYWYRQILGQKVEFLVSFYNNEISEKSEIFDDQFSVERPDGSNFTLKIRSTKLEDSAMYFCASTSTGSYNEQFFGPGTRLTVL.

The chain uses TRBV14 and TRBJ1-1; TRBD1 matches 9 bases. CDR3 length equals 15 residues. The ends lost 4 bases at V and 0 bases at J; junction bases unmatched: 3. CDR1 is SGHDN, CDR2 FVKESK, per germline. The CDR3 protein is CASSPQGALNTEAFF. DNA for the CDR3: TGTGCCAGCAGCCCACAGGGGGCCTTGAACACTGAAGCTTTCTTT. Supplemented by reference TRBV14 and TRBJ1-1, the full variable domain reads EAGVTQFPSHSVIEKGQTVTLRCDPISGHDNLYWYRRVMGKEIKFLLHFVKESKQDESGMPNNRFLAERTGGTYSTLKVQPAELEDSGVYFCASSPQGALNTEAFFGQGTRLTVV.

The genes are TRBV18 and TRBJ2-7; D might be TRBD1 or TRBD2, each matching 6 bases. Germline CDR1 KGHSH, CDR2 LQKENI. The CDR3 loop spans 16 amino acids. The germline V and J ends were trimmed by 3 bases and 3 bases, with 18 bases remaining between them. CDR3 nucleotide sequence: TGTGCCAGCTCACCTCTTGACAGGCGGGATAGCTACGAGCAGTACTTC. Translation gives CASSPLDRRDSYEQYF.

CDR3 in amino acids: CASSLVQGNGELFF. In DNA form, the CDR3 reads TGTGCCAGCAGCTTAGTGCAGGGGAACGGGGAGCTGTTTTTT. The gene calls are TRBV7-3 and TRBJ2-2, with D possibly matching TRBD1 (6 bases). V was trimmed by 2 bases and J by 7 bases, leaving 11 bases between them. The germline gives CDR1 SGHTA, CDR2 FQGTGA. The CDR3 length is 14 residues.

The rearrangement links TRBV7-9 to TRBJ2-5; D call uncertain. The CDR3 sequence is 15 residues long. Germline loops: CDR1 SEHNR, CDR2 FQNEAQ (reference sequence). V was clipped by 4 bases and J by 1 base, with 13 bases between them. CDR3 DNA: TGTGCCAGCAGCTACCCCACAGTAATCCAAGAGACCCAGTACTTC. This gives the protein CASSYPTVIQETQYF.

The genes are TRBV27 and TRBJ1-1; tentatively, D is TRBD1 (5 bases). The germline V gene has CDR1 MNHEY and CDR2 SMNVEV (reference sequence). V dropped 3 bases and J dropped 5 bases, with 10 bases sitting between them. CDR3 length: 13 amino acids. CDR3 in amino acids: CASSFRGGTEAFF. The CDR3, as DNA: TGTGCCAGCAGTTTTCGGGGGGGGACTGAAGCTTTCTTT.

The V call is TRBV27, the J call TRBJ1-2, with 8 bases fitting TRBD1. Germline V lookup: CDR1 MNHEY, CDR2 SMNVEV (reference sequence). The CDR3 consists of 15 residues. Unmatched junction bases numbered 14, after V lost 10 bases and J lost 4 bases. CDR3 sequence: CAIPKETGGGYGYTF. The CDR3 DNA reads TGTGCCATCCCCAAGGAAACAGGGGGTGGCTATGGCTACACCTTC.